One T cell receptor beta chain is described in this entry. This specimen comes from a study of T cells in Graves' hyperthyroidism and ophthalmopathy. Authors of the study amplified TCR beta CDR3 regions from RNA transcripts. With the HTBI primer set, the TCR CDR3 went through a first round of RT-PCR. Via MiXCR, TCRdb re-called the multiplex PCR reads, giving one row per CDR3 protein. The table has a few hundred thousand distinct CDR3 sequences, about 20% seen once. The receptor's source is a woman in her 70s with Graves' ophthalmopathy. The sample consisted of blood.

The CDR3 reads CASTGFNYGYTF. The CDR3 DNA reads as TGTGCCTCGACAGGTTTTAACTATGGCTACACCTTC. The V and J genes are TRBV30 and TRBJ1-2; a weak D match, TRBD1 (6 bases). Germline CDR1 GTSNPN, CDR2 SVGIG (reference sequence). The CDR3 contains 12 residues. With 7 bases removed from V and 1 base from J, the gap between germline ends came to 10 bases.